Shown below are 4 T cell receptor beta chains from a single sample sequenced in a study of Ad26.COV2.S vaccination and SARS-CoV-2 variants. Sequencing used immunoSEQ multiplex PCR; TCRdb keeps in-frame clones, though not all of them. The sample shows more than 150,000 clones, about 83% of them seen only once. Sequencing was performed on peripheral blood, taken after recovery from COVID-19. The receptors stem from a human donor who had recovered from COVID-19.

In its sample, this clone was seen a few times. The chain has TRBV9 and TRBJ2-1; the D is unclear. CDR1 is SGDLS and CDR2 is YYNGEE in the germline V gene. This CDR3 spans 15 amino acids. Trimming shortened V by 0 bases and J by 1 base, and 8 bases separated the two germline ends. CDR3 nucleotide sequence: TGTGCCAGCAGCGTAGATAGTGTTTCCTACAATGAGCAGTTCTTC. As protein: CASSVDSVSYNEQFF.

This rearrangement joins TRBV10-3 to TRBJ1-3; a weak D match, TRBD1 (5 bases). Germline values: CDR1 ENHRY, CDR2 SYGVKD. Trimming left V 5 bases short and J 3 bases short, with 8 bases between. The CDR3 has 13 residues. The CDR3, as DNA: TGTGCCATCAGTAGGGGAGGTGGAAACACCATATATTTT. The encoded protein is CAISRGGGNTIYF.

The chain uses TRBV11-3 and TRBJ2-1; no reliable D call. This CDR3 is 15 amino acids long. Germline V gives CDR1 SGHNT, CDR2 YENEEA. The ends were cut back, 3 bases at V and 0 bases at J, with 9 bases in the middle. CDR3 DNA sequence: TGTGCCAGCAGCTTTCGCCAGAGCTCCTACAATGAGCAGTTCTTC. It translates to CASSFRQSSYNEQFF.

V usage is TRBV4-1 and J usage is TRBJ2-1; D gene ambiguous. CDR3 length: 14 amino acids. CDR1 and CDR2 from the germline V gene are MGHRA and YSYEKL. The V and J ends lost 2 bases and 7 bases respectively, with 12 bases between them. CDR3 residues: CASSQSSDGNEQFF. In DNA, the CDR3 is TGCGCCAGCAGCCAATCATCCGATGGGAATGAGCAGTTCTTC.